This T cell receptor beta chain was obtained from a study of regulatory T cells in long-lasting Graves disease. Study-level points and caveats: Only peripheral blood was studied, not thyroid tissue. Repertoires from persistent disease leaned toward TRBV28, TRBJ1-2 and TRBJ2-5.

Arm-PCR of CDR3 regions and iRepertoire HTBI primers were the basis on which TCR beta libraries were built. In TCRdb, the multiplex PCR reads were re-called with MiXCR into one record per CDR3 protein. The sample shows 600,000 to 850,000 distinct CDR3 sequences, approximately 29% of them seen only once. Germline assignment: CDR1 MNHEY and CDR2 SMNVEV (reference sequence). The length of the CDR3 is 14 residues. Trimming cost V 7 bases and J 9 bases, with 16 bases left between them. The time point denotes: persistent/refractory GD, antithyroid drugs over 5 years with positive TRAb. PBMC-extracted RNA yielded the TCR library. This clonotype was counted many times. Its antigen remains unknown.

The specimen was peripheral blood mononuclear cells (PBMCs), collected when the disease was refractory, from a patient treated with antithyroid drugs. The sequence came from a female donor with Graves disease. The rearrangement uses TRBV27 and TRBJ1-6; D is uncertain. CDR3 DNA sequence: TGTGCCAGCAAAGGCAGCAGACCTGCTTCACCCCTCCACTTT. Translation gives CASKGSRPASPLHF.